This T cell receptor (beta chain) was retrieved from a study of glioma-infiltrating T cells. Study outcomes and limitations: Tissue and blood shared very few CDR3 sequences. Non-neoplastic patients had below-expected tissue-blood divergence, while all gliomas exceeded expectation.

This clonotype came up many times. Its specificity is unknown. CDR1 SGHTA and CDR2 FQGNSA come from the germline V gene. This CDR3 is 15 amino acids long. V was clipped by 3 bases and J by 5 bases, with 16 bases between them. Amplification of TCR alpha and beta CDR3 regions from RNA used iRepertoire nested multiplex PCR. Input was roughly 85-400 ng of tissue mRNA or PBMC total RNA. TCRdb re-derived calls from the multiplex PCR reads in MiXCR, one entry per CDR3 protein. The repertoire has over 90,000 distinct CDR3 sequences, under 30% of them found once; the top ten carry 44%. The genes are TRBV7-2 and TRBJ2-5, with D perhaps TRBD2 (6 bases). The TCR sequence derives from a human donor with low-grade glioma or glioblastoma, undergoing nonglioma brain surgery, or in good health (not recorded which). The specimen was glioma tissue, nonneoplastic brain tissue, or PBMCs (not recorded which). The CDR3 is CASSFTGLIGETQYF. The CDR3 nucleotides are TGTGCCAGCAGCTTTACCGGACTAATCGGGGAGACCCAGTACTTC.